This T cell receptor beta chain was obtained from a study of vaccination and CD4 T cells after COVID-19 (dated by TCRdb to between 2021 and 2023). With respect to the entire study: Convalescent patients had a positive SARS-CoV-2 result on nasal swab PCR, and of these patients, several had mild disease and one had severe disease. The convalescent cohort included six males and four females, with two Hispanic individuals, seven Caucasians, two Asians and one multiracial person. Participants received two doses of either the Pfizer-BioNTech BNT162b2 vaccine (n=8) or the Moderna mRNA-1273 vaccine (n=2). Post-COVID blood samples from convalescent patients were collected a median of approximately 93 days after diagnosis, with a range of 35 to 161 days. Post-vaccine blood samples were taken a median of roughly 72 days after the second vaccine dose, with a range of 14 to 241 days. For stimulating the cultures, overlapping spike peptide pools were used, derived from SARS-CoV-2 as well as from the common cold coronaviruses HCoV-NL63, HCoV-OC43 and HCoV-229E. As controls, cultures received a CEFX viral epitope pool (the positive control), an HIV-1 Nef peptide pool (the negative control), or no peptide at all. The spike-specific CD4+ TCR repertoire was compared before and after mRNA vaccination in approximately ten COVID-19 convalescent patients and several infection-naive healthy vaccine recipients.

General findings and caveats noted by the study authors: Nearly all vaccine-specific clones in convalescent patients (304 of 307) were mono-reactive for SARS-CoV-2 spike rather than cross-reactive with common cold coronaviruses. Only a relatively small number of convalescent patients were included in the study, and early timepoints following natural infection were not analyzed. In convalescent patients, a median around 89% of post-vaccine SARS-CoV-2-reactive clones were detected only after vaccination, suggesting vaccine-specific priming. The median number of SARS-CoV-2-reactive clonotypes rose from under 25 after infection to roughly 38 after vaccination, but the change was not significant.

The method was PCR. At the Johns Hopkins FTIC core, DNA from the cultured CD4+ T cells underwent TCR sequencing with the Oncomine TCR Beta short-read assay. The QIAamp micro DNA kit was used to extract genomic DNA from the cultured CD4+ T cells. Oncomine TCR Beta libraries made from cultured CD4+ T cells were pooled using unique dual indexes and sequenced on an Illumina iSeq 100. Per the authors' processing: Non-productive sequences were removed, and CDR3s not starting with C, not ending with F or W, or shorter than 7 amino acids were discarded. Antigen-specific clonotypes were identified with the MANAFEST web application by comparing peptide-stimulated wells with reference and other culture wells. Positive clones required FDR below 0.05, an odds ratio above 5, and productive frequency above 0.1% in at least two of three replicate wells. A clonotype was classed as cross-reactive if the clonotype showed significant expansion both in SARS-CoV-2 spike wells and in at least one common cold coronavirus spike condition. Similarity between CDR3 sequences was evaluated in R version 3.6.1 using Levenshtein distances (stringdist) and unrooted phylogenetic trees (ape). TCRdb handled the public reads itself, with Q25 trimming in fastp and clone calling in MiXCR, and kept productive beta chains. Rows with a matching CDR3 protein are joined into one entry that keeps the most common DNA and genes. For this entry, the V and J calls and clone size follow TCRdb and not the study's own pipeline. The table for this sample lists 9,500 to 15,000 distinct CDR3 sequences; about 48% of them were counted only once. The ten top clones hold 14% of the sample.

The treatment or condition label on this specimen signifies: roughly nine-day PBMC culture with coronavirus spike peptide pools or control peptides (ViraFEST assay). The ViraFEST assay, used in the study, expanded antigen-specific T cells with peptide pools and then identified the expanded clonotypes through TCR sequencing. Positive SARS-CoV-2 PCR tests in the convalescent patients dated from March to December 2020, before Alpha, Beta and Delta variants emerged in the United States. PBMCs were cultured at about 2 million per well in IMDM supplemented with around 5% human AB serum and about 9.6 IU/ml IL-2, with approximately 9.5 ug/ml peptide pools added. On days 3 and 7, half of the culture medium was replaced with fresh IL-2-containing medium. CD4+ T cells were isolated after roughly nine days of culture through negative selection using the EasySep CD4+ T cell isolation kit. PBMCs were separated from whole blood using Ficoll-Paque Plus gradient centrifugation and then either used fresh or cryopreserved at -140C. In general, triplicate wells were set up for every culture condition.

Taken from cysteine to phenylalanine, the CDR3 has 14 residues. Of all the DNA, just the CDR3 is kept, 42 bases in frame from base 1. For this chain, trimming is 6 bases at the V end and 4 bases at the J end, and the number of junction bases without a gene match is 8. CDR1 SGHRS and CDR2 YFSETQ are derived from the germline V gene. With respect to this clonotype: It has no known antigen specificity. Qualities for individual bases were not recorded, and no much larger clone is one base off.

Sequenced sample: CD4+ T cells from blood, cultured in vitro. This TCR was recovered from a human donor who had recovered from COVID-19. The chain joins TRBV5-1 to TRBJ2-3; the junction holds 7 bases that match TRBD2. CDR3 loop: CASKASGGPDTQYF. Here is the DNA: TGCGCCAGCAAGGCCTCGGGAGGCCCAGATACGCAGTATTTT.